This T cell receptor (beta chain) was observed in a study of T cells after yellow fever vaccination. CDR1 and CDR2 (germline): SGDLS, YYNGEE. The CDR3 spans 17 residues. Unmatched junction bases numbered 11, after V lost 0 bases and J lost 6 bases. This clonotype appeared a few times. 5'RACE template switching added a universal primer site and UMIs to TCR cDNA. TCRdb used MiXCR to reprocess the 5' RACE reads, holding one entry per CDR3 protein. The sample contains approximately 550,000 distinct CDR3 sequences, roughly 19% of which appear only once. The chain links TRBV9 to TRBJ2-7; TRBD2 matches 11 bases. The TCR sequence derives from a man aged 30-40 years who received the YFV17D yellow fever vaccine. The sample was PBMCs, taken 15 days after the yellow fever booster vaccination. The CDR3 DNA sequence: TGTGCCAGCAGCGTAGCTACTAGCGGGAGCCTACAGGGCGAGCAGTACTTC. Its protein product is CASSVATSGSLQGEQYF.